One sample yielded the 16 T cell receptor beta chains listed below, sequenced in a study of control samples from healthy donors and cancer patients. Profiling relied on immunoSEQ multiplex PCR, and the TCRdb table lists in-frame clones only, not all of them. The data hold approximately 140,000 clones, with more than 85% observed a single time. Material: blood. The receptors were sampled from a man aged 18 to 29 in good health.

The CDR3: CASSLLGTGEFF. The CDR3 coding sequence is TGTGCCAGCAGTTTATTGGGGACGGGCGAGTTCTTC. This chain joins TRBV28 and TRBJ2-1; D might be TRBD1 or TRBD2, each matching 5 bases. V was clipped by 1 base and J by 14 bases, with 12 bases between them. Germline V gene data show CDR1 as MDHEN and CDR2 as SYDVKM. The length of the CDR3 is 12 residues.

The rearrangement links TRBV5-5 to TRBJ1-1; D is possibly TRBD1 (5 bases). Per germline, CDR1 SGHKS and CDR2 YYEKEE (reference sequence). Trimming took off 2 bases at V and 6 bases at J, with 11 bases between the two ends. This CDR3 contains 13 residues. Here the CDR3 DNA reads TGTGCCAGCAGCTTCCCGGGGGACCCTGAAGCTTTCTTT. This translates into CASSFPGDPEAFF.

The CDR3 bases are TGTGCCAGCAGCCAGCCGACCAACGTCCTGACTTTC. Its translation is CASSQPTNVLTF. The chain recombines TRBV6-2 or TRBV6-3 with TRBJ2-6; D unclear. The germline gives CDR1 MNHEY, CDR2 SVGEGT. Deletions cut 6 bases from V and 8 bases from J, with 8 bases between. The CDR3 consists of 12 residues.

The chain is built from TRBV6-5 and TRBJ1-2, with a possible D match to TRBD1 (5 bases). This CDR3 is 13 amino acids long. Trimming stripped 2 bases from V and 8 bases from J, with 12 bases between. The germline gives CDR1 MNHEY, CDR2 SVGAGI. The CDR3 here is CASSYSDGGGYTF. The CDR3 DNA reads TGTGCCAGCAGTTACAGCGACGGGGGGGGCTACACCTTC.

This chain joins TRBV19 and TRBJ2-4; a weak D match, TRBD2 (5 bases). With 7 bases removed from V and 5 bases from J, the gap between germline ends came to 6 bases. Germline V gives CDR1 LNHDA, CDR2 SQIVND (reference sequence). The CDR3 spans 11 residues. The CDR3 loop reads CASTEENIQYF. The CDR3, as DNA: TGTGCCAGTACGGAGGAAAACATTCAGTACTTC.

This clone was recorded once. V usage is TRBV12-1 and J usage is TRBJ1-1. TRBV12-1 is listed as a pseudogene. CDR3 size: 12 residues. The CDR3 spells CASRPARTEAFF. The CDR3 DNA sequence: TGTGCCAGCAGACCCGCCCGGACTGAAGCTTTCTTT.

This chain connects TRBV18 to TRBJ2-7, with D unresolved. Germline CDR1 reads KGHSH; CDR2 reads LQKENI. This CDR3 has 14 amino acids. V was trimmed by 2 bases and J by 0 bases, leaving 8 bases between them. The CDR3 sequence is CASSPERASYEQYF. The CDR3 bases are TGTGCCAGCTCACCAGAAAGGGCCTCCTACGAGCAGTACTTC.

V usage is TRBV6-6 and J usage is TRBJ1-5; 9 bases align to TRBD1. The CDR3 covers 16 residues. The V gene's germline CDR1 is MNHNY and CDR2 SVGAGI (reference sequence). The V and J ends lost 2 bases and 4 bases, in that order; junction bases with no gene match: 6. The CDR3 region is CASSYPGQGSNQPQHF. In DNA, the CDR3 is TGTGCCAGCAGTTACCCGGGACAGGGCTCGAATCAGCCCCAGCATTTT.

CDR3 amino acids: CASSYSSASTGELFF. The CDR3, as DNA: TGTGCCAGCAGTTACTCGTCAGCCTCAACCGGGGAGCTGTTTTTT. This chain uses TRBV6-2 or TRBV6-3 with TRBJ2-2; unclear D gene. Germline CDR1 MNHEY, CDR2 SVGEGT. The ends were cut back, 0 bases at V and 5 bases at J, with 10 bases in the middle. This CDR3 contains 15 residues.

The chain links TRBV7-9 to TRBJ2-1; the match to TRBD2 covers 7 bases. Per germline, CDR1 SEHNR and CDR2 FQNEAQ (reference sequence). V shed 0 bases, J shed 8 bases, and the junction held 4 bases outside the gene matches. The CDR3 loop spans 14 amino acids. Written as DNA, the CDR3 is TGTGCCAGCAGCTTAGCGGGAGGGCCCGATGAGCAGTTCTTC. It specifies CASSLAGGPDEQFF.

This chain joins TRBV6-6 and TRBJ2-1; D perhaps matches TRBD1 (5 bases). The V and J ends lost 4 bases and 5 bases respectively, with 12 bases between them. CDR1 is MNHNY, CDR2 SVGAGI, per germline (reference sequence). This CDR3 has 14 amino acids. This CDR3 is CASSSSGYNNEQFF. As DNA, the CDR3 is TGTGCCAGCAGTTCATCAGGGTACAACAATGAGCAGTTCTTC.

The chain is built from TRBV6-5 and TRBJ1-1; no reliable D call. Germline CDR1 reads MNHEY; CDR2 reads SVGAGI. The CDR3 is 12 residues long. V was trimmed by 3 bases and J by 11 bases, leaving 13 bases between them. CDR3 amino acids: CASSYSGMEAFF. The CDR3 DNA reads TGTGCCAGCAGTTATTCAGGAATGGAGGCTTTCTTT.

The rearrangement uses TRBV12-3 or TRBV12-4 and TRBJ2-5; tentative D call: TRBD2 (5 bases). V lost 4 bases, J lost 1 base, and 7 bases lay in between. The CDR3 is made up of 13 amino acids. The CDR3 is CASSWRPQETQYF. The CDR3, as DNA: TGTGCCAGCAGTTGGAGGCCCCAAGAGACCCAGTACTTC.

The gene calls are TRBV5-3 and TRBJ1-2; 9 bases map to TRBD1. Being an ORF, TRBV5-3 has a function that is uncertain. This CDR3 is built from 16 residues. V gave up 0 bases and J gave up 4 bases; unmatched junction bases: 7. The DNA for the CDR3 is TGTGCCAGAAGCTTGGCGACCCGGACAGGGGCCTATGGCTACACCTTC. Residues: CARSLATRTGAYGYTF.

This clone was detected only a few times. The junction differs from germline at one of its ends, possibly a read error. This chain links TRBV9 with TRBJ2-1, with D hard to call. This CDR3 is built from 16 residues. Germline lookup yields CDR1 SGDLS and CDR2 YYNGEE. DNA for the CDR3: TGTGCCAGCAGCGTAGAGATAGGCGATGCCTACGATGAGCAGTTCTTC. Its translation: CASSVEIGDAYDEQFF. Drawing the rest from reference TRBV9 and TRBJ2-1, the complete variable domain is DSGVTQTPKHLITATGQRVTLRCSPRSGDLSVYWYQQSLDQGLQFLIQYYNGEERAKGNILERFSAQQFPDLHSELNLSSLELGDSALYFCASSVEIGDAYDEQFFGPGTRLTVL.

The gene calls are TRBV3-1 (or the pseudogene TRBV3-2) and TRBJ2-5; D is ambiguous. CDR1 and CDR2 (germline): LGHDT, YNNKEL (reference sequence). Between the trimmed V and J ends, which lost 1 base and 5 bases, there was a span of 8 bases. CDR3 length: 13 residues. As DNA, the CDR3 is TGTGCCAGCAGCCAAGTGGGATCGGAGACCCAGTACTTC. This encodes CASSQVGSETQYF.